These 18 T cell receptor beta chains originate from one sample sequenced in a study of T-cell reconstitution after alpha-beta-depleted transplantation in children. Preparation of the TCRbeta library involved a method that used unique molecular identifiers. TCRdb itself ran the PCR reads through MiXCR, one entry per CDR3 protein. Among approximately 250,000 distinct CDR3 sequences listed, about 8.8% were seen once. The sample here was PBMCs from the stem cell graft donor, taken from the stem cell graft. These receptors all stem from a human donor who donated a stem cell graft to a child with SCID.

This clonotype was observed many times. The rearrangement uses TRBV12-3 or TRBV12-4 and TRBJ2-7; 9 bases fit TRBD1. The CDR3 runs to 15 residues. The ends lost 7 bases at V and 4 bases at J; junction bases unmatched: 11. The CDR3 DNA reads TGTGCCAGCACCTCCGCCGGGACAGGGAAGTACGAGCAGTACTTC. Amino acid sequence: CASTSAGTGKYEQYF.

This clonotype was seen ten or more times. At one end, the junction sequence differs from germline, possibly due to a read error. The V call is TRBV20-1, the J call TRBJ2-5, with D maybe TRBD1 (5 bases). CDR1 and CDR2 (germline): DFQATT, SNEGSKA (reference sequence). The CDR3 consists of 11 residues. This CDR3 is CSARGYTAQGF. CDR3 DNA sequence: TGCAGTGCTAGAGGCTACACGGCTCAGGGCTTC.

For this clonotype: This could be a read error, since a much larger clone is one nucleotide away. This chain uses TRBV18 with TRBJ2-7; a weak D match, TRBD1 (5 bases). In germline, CDR1 is KGHSH, CDR2 LQKENI. V lost 8 bases, J lost 0 bases, and 14 bases lay in between. The length of the CDR3 is 14 residues. The CDR3 spells CASTRQRASYEQYF. The CDR3 nucleotides read TGTGCCAGCACCCGACAGCGAGCCTCCTACGAGCAGTACTTC.

This clonotype was counted many times. The rearrangement uses TRBV9 and TRBJ2-1, with D perhaps TRBD1 (6 bases). This CDR3 comprises 14 residues. With 3 bases removed from V and 4 bases from J, the gap between germline ends came to 11 bases. The germline CDR1 and CDR2 sequences are SGDLS and YYNGEE. The CDR3, as DNA: TGTGCCAGCAGCGCCCGGACAGAGTACAATGAGCAGTTCTTC. It specifies CASSARTEYNEQFF.

The table lists this clonotype with many counts. This chain links TRBV7-8 with TRBJ2-7; 8 bases match TRBD2. Losses at the gene ends were 1 base for V and 3 bases for J; bases not matched to a gene: 8. CDR1 is SGHVS and CDR2 is FQNEAQ in the germline V gene. The CDR3 contains 16 residues. This chain's CDR3 is CASSLDPAGAIYEQYF. DNA of the CDR3: TGTGCCAGCAGCTTAGATCCAGCGGGGGCTATCTACGAGCAGTACTTC.

This clonotype was observed at least ten times. The chain joins TRBV12-3 or TRBV12-4 to TRBJ1-1; D is perhaps TRBD1 (5 bases). This CDR3 has 16 residues. The V end lost 3 bases, the J end lost 2 bases, and 16 bases lay between the germline ends. CDR3 sequence reads: CASSFDSLRANTEAFF. In DNA, the CDR3 is TGTGCCAGCAGTTTTGACAGTTTGAGGGCTAACACTGAAGCTTTCTTT.

Details on this clonotype: A read error may be the cause here, since a much bigger clone is one base away. The chain recombines TRBV5-1 with TRBJ2-7; D is unclear. Germline V lookup: CDR1 SGHRS, CDR2 YFSETQ. This CDR3 contains 15 residues. With 4 bases removed from V and 0 bases from J, the gap between germline ends came to 14 bases. CDR3 amino acids: CASSPECPSSYEQYF. DNA for the CDR3: TGCGCCAGCAGCCCCGAGTGTCCGAGCTCCTACGAGCAGTACTTC.

This clonotype was observed at least ten times. The rearrangement links TRBV5-1 to TRBJ2-3; D may be TRBD2 (6 bases). Trimming left V 4 bases short and J 0 bases short, with 12 bases between. Per germline, CDR1 SGHRS and CDR2 YFSETQ. The CDR3 covers 15 residues. The CDR3, as DNA: TGCGCCAGCAGCAAGGCGGGGACTAGCACAGATACGCAGTATTTT. Translation: CASSKAGTSTDTQYF. The full variable domain, with the rest looked up from reference TRBV5-1 and TRBJ2-3, is KAGVTQTPRYLIKTRGQQVTLSCSPISGHRSVSWYQQTPGQGLQFLFEYFSETQRNKGNFPGRFSGRQFSNSRSEMNVSTLELGDSALYLCASSKAGTSTDTQYFGPGTRLTVL.

This clonotype was counted ten times or more. This sequence joins TRBV7-6 and TRBJ2-3; TRBD2 is a possible D gene (5 bases). The CDR3 has 15 amino acids. Trimming stripped 0 bases from V and 4 bases from J, with 11 bases between. Germline values: CDR1 SGHVS, CDR2 FNYEAQ. CDR3 sequence: CASSLAGVAADTQYF. DNA for the CDR3: TGTGCCAGCAGCTTAGCCGGGGTAGCCGCAGATACGCAGTATTTT.

This clonotype appeared many times. This sequence joins TRBV5-1 and TRBJ1-2, with a weak D call TRBD1 (5 bases). This CDR3 is 13 amino acids long. The germline V gene encodes CDR1 SGHRS and CDR2 YFSETQ. Trimming pared 5 bases from V and 2 bases from J, leaving 10 bases between. The CDR3 sequence: CASSVGRNYGYTF. CDR3 DNA sequence: TGCGCCAGCAGTGTGGGGCGAAACTATGGCTACACCTTC.

Many counts were recorded for this clonotype. The chain uses TRBV13 and TRBJ2-1; no clear D gene. The CDR3 totals 12 residues. The V end lost 3 bases, the J end lost 7 bases, and 7 bases lay between the germline ends. The germline gives CDR1 PRHDT, CDR2 FYEKMQ (reference sequence). CDR3 nucleotide sequence: TGTGCCAGCAGCTTTACGGAAAATGAGCAGTTCTTC. This codes for CASSFTENEQFF.

In its sample, this clonotype was seen many times. The chain carries TRBV5-1 and TRBJ2-3; D is uncertain. Between the trimmed V and J ends, which lost 0 bases and 4 bases, there was a span of 9 bases. The CDR3 consists of 14 residues. Per the germline V gene, CDR1 is SGHRS and CDR2 is YFSETQ. CDR3 in DNA: TGCGCCAGCAGCTTGGAGGCCAACTCAGATACGCAGTATTTT. Amino acid sequence: CASSLEANSDTQYF.

Of note for this clonotype: This may stem from a read error, because a much larger clone lies one nucleotide away. This chain connects TRBV25-1 to TRBJ1-2, with a possible D match to TRBD1 (5 bases). V lost 3 bases, J lost 12 bases, and 23 bases lay in between. Germline V gene lookup returns CDR1 MGHDK and CDR2 SYGVNS. The CDR3 runs to 15 residues. The CDR3 sequence: CASSDPWDGNSGDTF. The CDR3 nucleotides read TGTGCCAGCAGTGACCCTTGGGACGGAAATTCAGGCGACACCTTC.

About this clonotype: A single base separates this from a much larger clone, so it may be a read error. The gene calls are TRBV4-3 and TRBJ2-7; D gene uncertain. This CDR3 is built from 15 residues. Germline V gene lookup returns CDR1 LGHNA and CDR2 YSLEER. CDR3 in DNA: TGCGCCAGCAGCCAAGACAGTTCCCTTTCCTGCGAGCAGTACTTC. Translated, it gives CASSQDSSLSCEQYF.

This clonotype has ten or more counts. The chain has TRBV20-1 and TRBJ2-5; no reliable D call. This CDR3 is built from 12 residues. The germline gives CDR1 DFQATT, CDR2 SNEGSKA (reference sequence). V lost 6 bases, J lost 4 bases, and 12 bases lay in between. The CDR3 sequence: CSALMFGETQYF. The CDR3 bases are TGCAGTGCCTTGATGTTTGGAGAGACCCAGTACTTC.

This clonotype was seen repeatedly, ten times or more. The chain carries TRBV15 and TRBJ1-5; D is uncertain. Germline CDR1 LNHNV, CDR2 YYDKDF (reference sequence). The CDR3 is made up of 15 amino acids. V shed 0 bases and J shed 1 base, with 7 bases lying between them. The CDR3 bases are TGTGCCACCAGCAGAGATGGCGTGAGCAATCAGCCCCAGCATTTT. Residues: CATSRDGVSNQPQHF.

At least ten counts were recorded for this clonotype. The V call is TRBV20-1, the J call TRBJ2-5, with 10 bases fitting TRBD1. Germline-derived CDR1 and CDR2 are DFQATT and SNEGSKA (reference sequence). V was pared by 6 bases and J by 3 bases, with 7 bases of the junction left unmatched. This CDR3 comprises 14 residues. CDR3 sequence reads: CSANLGQGEETQYF. The DNA of the CDR3 is TGCAGTGCCAACTTAGGACAGGGGGAAGAGACCCAGTACTTC.

This clonotype has at least ten counts. This chain links TRBV12-3 or TRBV12-4 with TRBJ1-5; 7 nucleotides align to TRBD1. V shed 6 bases, J shed 5 bases, and the junction held 13 bases outside the gene matches. The CDR3 spans 16 residues. The CDR3 DNA is TGTGCCAGCAGCCGATCTCGACAGGGTAGAGATCAGCCCCAGCATTTT. Its translation: CASSRSRQGRDQPQHF.